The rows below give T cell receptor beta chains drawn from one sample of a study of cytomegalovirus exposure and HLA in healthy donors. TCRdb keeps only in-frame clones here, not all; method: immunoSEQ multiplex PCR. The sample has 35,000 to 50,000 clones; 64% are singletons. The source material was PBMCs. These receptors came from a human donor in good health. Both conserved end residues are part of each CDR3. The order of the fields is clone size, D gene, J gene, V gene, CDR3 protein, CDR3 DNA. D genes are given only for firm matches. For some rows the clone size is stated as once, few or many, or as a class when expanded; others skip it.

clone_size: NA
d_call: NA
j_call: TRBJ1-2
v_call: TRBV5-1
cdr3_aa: CASSLEGAEGYTF
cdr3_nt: TGCGCCAGCAGCTTGGAAGGGGCCGAGGGCTACACCTTC

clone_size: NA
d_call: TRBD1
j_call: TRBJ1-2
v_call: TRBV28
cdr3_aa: CASSYRGFNYGYTF
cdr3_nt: TGTGCCAGCAGTTACAGGGGATTTAACTATGGCTACACCTTC

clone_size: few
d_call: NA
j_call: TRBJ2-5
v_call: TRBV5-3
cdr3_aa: CARSLSTHQETQYF
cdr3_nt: TGTGCCAGAAGCTTGTCGACTCACCAAGAGACCCAGTACTTC

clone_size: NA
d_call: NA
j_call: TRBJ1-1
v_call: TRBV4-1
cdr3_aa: CASSQDTAGERTEAFF
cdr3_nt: TGCGCCAGCAGCCAAGATACGGCAGGGGAGAGGACTGAAGCTTTCTTT

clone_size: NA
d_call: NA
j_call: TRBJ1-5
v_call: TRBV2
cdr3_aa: CASSESIKIGGQPQHF
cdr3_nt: TGTGCCAGCAGTGAATCAATAAAAATCGGAGGTCAGCCCCAGCATTTT

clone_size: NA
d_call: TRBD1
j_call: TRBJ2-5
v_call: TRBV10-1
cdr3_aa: CASSDTGALETQYF
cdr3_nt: TGCGCCAGCAGTGACACAGGGGCCCTCGAGACCCAGTACTTC

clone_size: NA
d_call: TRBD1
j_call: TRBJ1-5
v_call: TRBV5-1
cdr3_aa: CASRPDARGTQPQHF
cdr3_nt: TGCGCCAGCAGGCCCGATGCCAGGGGGACCCAGCCCCAGCATTTT

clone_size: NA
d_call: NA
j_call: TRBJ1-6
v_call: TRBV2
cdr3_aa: CASSESRSYNSPLHF
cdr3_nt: TGTGCCAGCAGTGAGAGTCGCTCCTATAATTCACCCCTCCACTTT

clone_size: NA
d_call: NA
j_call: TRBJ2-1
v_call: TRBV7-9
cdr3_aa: CASSLGLVGNEQFF
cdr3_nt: TGTGCCAGCAGCCTCGGACTTGTAGGCAATGAGCAGTTCTTC

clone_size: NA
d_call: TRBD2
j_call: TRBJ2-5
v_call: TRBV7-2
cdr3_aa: CASSPGRGTQETQYF
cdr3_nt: TGTGCCAGCAGCCCAGGGCGGGGGACCCAAGAGACCCAGTACTTC

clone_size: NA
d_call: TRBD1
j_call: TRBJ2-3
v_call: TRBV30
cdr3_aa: CAWSIGGHTDTQYF
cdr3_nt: TGTGCCTGGAGTATAGGGGGCCACACAGATACGCAGTATTTT

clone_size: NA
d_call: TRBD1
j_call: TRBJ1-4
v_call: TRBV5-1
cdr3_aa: CASSASGTVNEKLFF
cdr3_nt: TGCGCCAGCAGCGCATCCGGGACAGTAAATGAAAAACTGTTTTTT

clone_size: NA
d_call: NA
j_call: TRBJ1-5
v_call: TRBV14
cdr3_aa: CASSSGGGAQPQHF
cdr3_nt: TGTGCCAGCAGCTCGGGAGGGGGGGCTCAGCCCCAGCATTTT

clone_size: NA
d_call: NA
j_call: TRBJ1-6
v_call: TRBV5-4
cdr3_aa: CASRSGTGDSPLHF
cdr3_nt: TGTGCCAGCAGGAGCGGGACGGGTGATTCACCCCTCCACTTT

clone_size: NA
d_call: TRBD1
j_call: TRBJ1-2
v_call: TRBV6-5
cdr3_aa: CASSSGGADYGYTF
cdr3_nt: TGTGCCAGCAGTTCAGGGGGAGCGGACTATGGCTACACCTTC

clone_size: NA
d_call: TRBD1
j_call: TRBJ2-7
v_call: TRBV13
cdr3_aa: CASSLRQGNREQYF
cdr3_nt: TGTGCCAGCAGTCTAAGACAGGGGAATAGAGAGCAGTACTTC

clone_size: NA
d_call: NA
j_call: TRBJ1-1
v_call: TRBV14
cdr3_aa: CASSLGEIDTEAFF
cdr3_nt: TGTGCCAGCAGCCTAGGGGAAATCGACACTGAAGCTTTCTTT

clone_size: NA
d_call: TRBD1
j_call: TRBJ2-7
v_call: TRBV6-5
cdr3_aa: CASSQTGGRTYEQYF
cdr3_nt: TGTGCCAGCAGCCAAACAGGGGGCCGAACCTACGAGCAGTACTTC

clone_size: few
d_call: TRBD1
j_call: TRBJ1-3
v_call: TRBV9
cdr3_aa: CASSVSQGAHTIYF
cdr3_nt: TGTGCCAGCAGCGTTTCACAGGGGGCTCACACCATATATTTT

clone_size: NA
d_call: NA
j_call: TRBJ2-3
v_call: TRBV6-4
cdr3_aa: CASSDERTDTQYF
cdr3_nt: TGTGCCAGCAGTGACGAACGGACAGATACGCAGTATTTT

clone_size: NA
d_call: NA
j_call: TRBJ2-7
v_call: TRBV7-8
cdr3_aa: CASSRTRVWGRFTDEQYF
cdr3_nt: TGTGCCAGCAGCCGTACTAGGGTCTGGGGGCGCTTCACAGACGAGCAGTACTTC

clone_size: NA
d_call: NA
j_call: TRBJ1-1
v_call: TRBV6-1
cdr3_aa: CASSERQGSTEAFF
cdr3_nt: TGTGCCAGCAGTGAGCGGCAGGGGAGCACTGAAGCTTTCTTT

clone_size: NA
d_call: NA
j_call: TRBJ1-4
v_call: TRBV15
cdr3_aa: CATSDLGGPNEKLFF
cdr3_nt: TGTGCCACCAGCGACCTTGGGGGCCCTAATGAAAAACTGTTTTTT

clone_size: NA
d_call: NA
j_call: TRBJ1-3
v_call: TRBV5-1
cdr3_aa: CASSLGTGRDTIYF
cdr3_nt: TGCGCCAGCAGCTTGGGGACTGGGCGAGACACCATATATTTT

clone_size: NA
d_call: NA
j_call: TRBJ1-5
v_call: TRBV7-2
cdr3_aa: CASSLVAVGMGNQPQHF
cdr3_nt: TGTGCCAGCAGCTTAGTGGCAGTCGGGATGGGGAATCAGCCCCAGCATTTT

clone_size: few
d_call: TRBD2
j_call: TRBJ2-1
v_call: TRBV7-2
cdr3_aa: CASSQRLAGDNEQFF
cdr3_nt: TGTGCCAGCAGCCAGAGACTAGCGGGGGACAATGAGCAGTTCTTC

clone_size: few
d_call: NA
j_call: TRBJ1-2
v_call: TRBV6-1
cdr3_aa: CASRGAVYGYTF
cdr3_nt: TGTGCCAGCAGGGGGGCCGTCTATGGCTACACCTTC